The clone carrying this TCR beta chain has just one count. The sample originates from a study of blood T cell repertoires in COVID-19. Looking at the study overall: Some COVID-19 samples were acute and others convalescent; all came from the United States, Italy and Spain.

The CDR3 runs to 13 residues. V gave up 0 bases and J gave up 4 bases, with 7 bases separating them. CDR1 and CDR2 (germline): SGHAT, FQNNGV. Profiling relied on immunoSEQ multiplex PCR, and the TCRdb table lists in-frame clones only, not all of them. In the table there are a few hundred thousand clones, roughly 82% of which are singletons. The rearrangement uses TRBV11-2 and TRBJ2-7, with D hard to call. This TCR was recovered from a man aged 45-60 years with active or convalescent COVID-19. The sequenced material came from peripheral blood. CDR3 nucleotides: TGTGCCAGCAGCTTAGATCTAGTGTACGAGCAGTACTTC. Translating it yields CASSLDLVYEQYF.